This is a list of T cell receptor beta chains from one sample in a study of blood T cell repertoires in COVID-19. Assay used: immunoSEQ multiplex PCR; TCRdb lists only in-frame clones, some missing. The sample lists roughly 260,000 clones; more than 65% were seen once. Material: peripheral blood. The receptor set was obtained from a woman in her forties with active or convalescent COVID-19. CDR3s include the opening cysteine and the closing phenylalanine or tryptophan. A D gene is named only where the DNA matches it firmly. Clone size appears in some rows only: once, few, many, or a class for an expanded clone.

v_call	d_call	clone_size	j_call	cdr3_nt	cdr3_aa
TRBV28	TRBD1	-	TRBJ1-2	TGTGCCAGCAGCCGGGACAGGGGGCCGACCGACTATGGCTACACCTTC	CASSRDRGPTDYGYTF
TRBV9	TRBD1	-	TRBJ1-6	TGTGCCAGCAGCGTAGCTACGGGACAGGGATCAAATTCACCCCTCCACTTT	CASSVATGQGSNSPLHF
TRBV21-1	-	-	TRBJ1-5	TGTGCCAGCAGTAATTCCAGGGATGGGGGCGGCAATCAGCCCCAGCATTTT	CASSNSRDGGGNQPQHF
TRBV6-5	TRBD1	-	TRBJ2-7	TGTGCCAGCAGTAATGGACAGGGTCCGGGATACGAGCAGTACTTC	CASSNGQGPGYEQYF
TRBV12-5	-	-	TRBJ1-2	TGTGCTAGTGGTTTGTCCGGTCTAGGCTACACCTTC	CASGLSGLGYTF
TRBV5-4	-	-	TRBJ2-3	TGTGCCAGCAGCATAGGGGGTGCAGATACGCAGTATTTT	CASSIGGADTQYF
TRBV10-3	TRBD2	few	TRBJ2-5	TGTGCCACGAGTACGGGGGGGCCAGAGACCCAGTACTTC	CATSTGGPETQYF
TRBV5-6	TRBD1	-	TRBJ2-2	TGTGCCAGCAGCATCAGGGGGTTCAACACCGGGGAGCTGTTTTTT	CASSIRGFNTGELFF
TRBV6-4	-	-	TRBJ2-3	TGTGCCAGCAGTGACTCCTTTTTCGATACGCAGTATTTT	CASSDSFFDTQYF
TRBV6-6	TRBD1	few	TRBJ1-6	TGTGCCAGCAGCTCAGTCCAGGGGGATATGCCACCCCTCCACTTT	CASSSVQGDMPPLHF
TRBV30	-	few	TRBJ1-5	TGTGCCTGGAATAAAGGGGGTCAGCCCCAGCATTTT	CAWNKGGQPQHF
TRBV5-6	TRBD1	-	TRBJ1-1	TGTGCCAGCAGCTTGGTCGCAGGGGGCACTGAAGCTTTCTTT	CASSLVAGGTEAFF
TRBV7-6	TRBD2	-	TRBJ2-7	TGTGCCAGCAGCTTAGAGGTCAGGGAGGGCGAGCAGTACTTC	CASSLEVREGEQYF
TRBV19	TRBD1	-	TRBJ2-1	TGTGCCAGTAGTCCAGGGGGAGTGAATGAGCAGTTCTTC	CASSPGGVNEQFF
TRBV5-1	-	-	TRBJ1-2	TGCGCCAGCCAAGCTTGGATCGGCGAGGCAACTCTCTACTTC	CASQAWIGEATLYF
TRBV9	TRBD2	-	TRBJ2-5	TGTGCCAGCAGCGACGGGGCTAGCGGGGGGTCCCAAGAGACCCAGTACTTC	CASSDGASGGSQETQYF
TRBV6-2/TRBV6-3	TRBD2	-	TRBJ2-3	TGTGCCAGCAGTTCTCTAGCGGTGAGCACAGATACGCAGTATTTT	CASSSLAVSTDTQYF
TRBV10-3	TRBD1	-	TRBJ1-1	TGTGCCATCAGGAGTGGACAGGGTCCTGAAGCTTTCTTT	CAIRSGQGPEAFF
TRBV5-6	-	-	TRBJ2-5	TGTGCCAGCAGCTTGGACGTCAGGGAAGAGACCCAGTACTTC	CASSLDVREETQYF
TRBV24-1	-	-	TRBJ1-1	TGTGCCACCAGTGAAGAGACACGGACGAGGGCTGGAAACACTGAAGCTTTCTTT	CATSEETRTRAGNTEAFF
TRBV6-5	-	-	TRBJ1-3	TGTGCCAGCAGTTCAGGGGAAGCCGCCATATATTTT	CASSSGEAAIYF
TRBV29-1	TRBD2	-	TRBJ2-2	TGCAGCGTGGGTAGCGGGGGGGCTAATTTCGCCGGGGAGCTGTTTTTT	CSVGSGGANFAGELFF
TRBV19	-	-	TRBJ2-5	TGTGCCAGTAGTTCGGGAGCTCAAGAGACCCAGTACTTC	CASSSGAQETQYF
TRBV4-1	TRBD2	-	TRBJ2-7	TGCGCCAGCAGCCACGATTTTACTAGCGGGCAAACTTACTCCTACGAGCAGTACTTC	CASSHDFTSGQTYSYEQYF
TRBV5-1	TRBD2	-	TRBJ2-7	TGCGCCAGCAGCTTGGCGGGGGGGCTCAACGAGCAGTACTTC	CASSLAGGLNEQYF
TRBV7-9	-	-	TRBJ2-6	TGTGCCAGCAGCTTCTCCCAGGGTCGCTCTGGGGCCAACGTCCTGACTTTC	CASSFSQGRSGANVLTF
TRBV6-5	-	-	TRBJ1-5	TGTGCCAGCAGTAGAGATGAGGGGCCCCAGCATTTT	CASSRDEGPQHF
TRBV2	-	-	TRBJ2-3	TGTGCCAGCAGTGAAATTGGCGGGGGCACAGATACGCAGTATTTT	CASSEIGGGTDTQYF
TRBV7-2	-	-	TRBJ1-2	TGTGCCAGCAGCTTAGCCGGCAAGCAGGGAGGCTACACCTTC	CASSLAGKQGGYTF
TRBV6-1	-	once	TRBJ1-5	TGTGCCAGCAGTGACCAGTTAATCCTTAGCAATCAGCCCCAGCATTTT	CASSDQLILSNQPQHF
TRBV5-1	-	-	TRBJ2-7	TGCGCCAGCAGCTCAAGACTAGATTACGAGCAGTACTTC	CASSSRLDYEQYF
TRBV4-2	-	-	TRBJ1-2	TGTGCCAGCAGCCAGGAGAGGACATTCAACTATGGCTACACCTTC	CASSQERTFNYGYTF
TRBV9	-	-	TRBJ1-2	TGTGCCAGCAGCACACGGACATCCTGGGATGGCTACACCTTC	CASSTRTSWDGYTF
TRBV7-3	TRBD1	once	TRBJ2-1	TGTGCCAGCAGCTTAGCAGGGGGATTCAACAATGAGCAGTTCTTC	CASSLAGGFNNEQFF
TRBV4-1	TRBD2	-	TRBJ2-1	TGCGCCAGCAGCCGACCGTTTAGGACTAGCGGGGGAGGTGAGCAGTTCTTC	CASSRPFRTSGGGEQFF
TRBV29-1	TRBD1	-	TRBJ1-1	TGCAGCGACGAGACAGGGGGCGGGACTGAAGCTTTCTTT	CSDETGGGTEAFF
TRBV5-1	-	-	TRBJ1-5	TGCGCCAGCAGCCCGGGGGACGGCAATCAGCCCCAGCATTTT	CASSPGDGNQPQHF
TRBV11-2	TRBD2	-	TRBJ2-1	TGTGCCAGCAGACTAGACTCCACTAGCGGGGGGTACAATGAGCAGTTCTTC	CASRLDSTSGGYNEQFF
TRBV6-5	-	-	TRBJ1-4	TGTGCCAGCAGTCCTACGACTAAACTGTTTTTT	CASSPTTKLFF
TRBV10-3	-	-	TRBJ1-1	TGTGCCATCACCTTGGACAGCCTGAACACTGAAGCTTTCTTT	CAITLDSLNTEAFF
TRBV5-1	TRBD1	-	TRBJ1-6	TGCGCCAGCAGCCCAAGGACAGGGGGTAATTCACCCCTCCACTTT	CASSPRTGGNSPLHF
TRBV7-9	TRBD1	-	TRBJ1-1	TGTGCCAGCAGCGTCACAGGGGGAGACACTGAAGCTTTCTTT	CASSVTGGDTEAFF
TRBV6-2/TRBV6-3	TRBD1	-	TRBJ2-1	TGTGCCAGCAGTAGTCCTCGACAGGGAAAACGTGTCAATGAGCAGTTCTTC	CASSSPRQGKRVNEQFF
TRBV24-1	-	few	TRBJ2-3	TGTGCCACCAGTGACTTCACAGATACGCAGTATTTT	CATSDFTDTQYF
TRBV27	TRBD1	-	TRBJ1-2	TGTGCCAGCAGTTCTCACAGCGCCGAACAGACAGGGCGCTATGGCTACACCTTC	CASSSHSAEQTGRYGYTF
TRBV2	TRBD1	-	TRBJ1-2	TGTGCCAGCAGTAAGGACAGGGTAGAGGGCTACACCTTC	CASSKDRVEGYTF
TRBV2	TRBD1	few	TRBJ1-6	TGTGCCAGCAGTGAACTTGAGACAGGGAACTCACCCCTCCACTTT	CASSELETGNSPLHF
TRBV11-3	TRBD1	-	TRBJ1-1	TGTGCCAGCAGCCTTGACAGGGAGAACACTGAAGCTTTCTTT	CASSLDRENTEAFF
TRBV19	TRBD1	-	TRBJ2-3	TGTGCCAGTAGCCCGGGACAGGGCTATACCACGCAGTATTTT	CASSPGQGYTTQYF
TRBV6-6	-	-	TRBJ1-1	TGTGCCAGCAGTAAGCGGAACACTGAAGCTTTCTTT	CASSKRNTEAFF